This T cell receptor beta chain is drawn from a study of identical twins. This clonotype was observed a handful of times. TCRdb itself ran the 5' RACE reads through MiXCR, one entry per CDR3 protein. Of about 530,000 distinct CDR3 sequences detected, about a fifth appear once; the ten largest clones hold approximately 0.52%. In addition, the sample was reused for a study of yellow fever vaccine responses in identical twins.

The specimen was CD4+ T cells sorted from blood. The clonotype comes from a woman aged 18-29 years in good health.

Here the CDR3 reads CASSAGAGGLNTQYF. The CDR3 DNA follows: TGTGCCAGCAGCGCCGGGGCAGGGGGTCTAAATACGCAGTATTTT. V gene TRBV2 combines with J gene TRBJ2-3; 7 positions match TRBD1. The germline CDR1 and CDR2 sequences are SNHLY and FYNNEI. Trimming cost V 6 bases and J 7 bases; bases outside gene matches: 13. The CDR3 runs to 15 residues.